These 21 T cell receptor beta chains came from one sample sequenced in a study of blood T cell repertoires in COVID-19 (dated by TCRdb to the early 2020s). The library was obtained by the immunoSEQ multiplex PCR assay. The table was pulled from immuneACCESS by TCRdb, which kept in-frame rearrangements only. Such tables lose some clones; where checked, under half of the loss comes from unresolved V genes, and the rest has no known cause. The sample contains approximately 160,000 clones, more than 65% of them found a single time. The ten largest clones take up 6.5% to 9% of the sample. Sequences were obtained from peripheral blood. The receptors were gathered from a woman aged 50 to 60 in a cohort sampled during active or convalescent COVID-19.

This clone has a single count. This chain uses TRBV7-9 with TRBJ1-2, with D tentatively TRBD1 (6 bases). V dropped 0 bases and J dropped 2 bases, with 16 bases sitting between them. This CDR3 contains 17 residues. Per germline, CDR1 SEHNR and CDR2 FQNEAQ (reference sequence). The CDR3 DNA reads TGTGCCAGCAGCTTAGCCCAAGACAGGTCGCCGAACTATGGCTACACCTTC. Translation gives CASSLAQDRSPNYGYTF.

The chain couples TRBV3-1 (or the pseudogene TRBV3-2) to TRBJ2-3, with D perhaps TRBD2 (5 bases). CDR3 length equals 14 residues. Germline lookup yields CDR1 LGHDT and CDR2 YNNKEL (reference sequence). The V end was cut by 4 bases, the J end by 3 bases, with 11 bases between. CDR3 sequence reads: CASSPIAWTDTQYF. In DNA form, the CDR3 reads TGTGCCAGCAGCCCTATAGCGTGGACAGATACGCAGTATTTT.

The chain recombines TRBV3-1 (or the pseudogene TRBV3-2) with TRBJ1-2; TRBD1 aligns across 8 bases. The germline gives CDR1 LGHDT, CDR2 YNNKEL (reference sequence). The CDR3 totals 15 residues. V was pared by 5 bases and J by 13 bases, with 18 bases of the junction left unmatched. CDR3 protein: CASSKKGGQGRMITF. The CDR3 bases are TGTGCCAGCAGCAAAAAGGGTGGACAGGGCAGGATGATCACCTTC.

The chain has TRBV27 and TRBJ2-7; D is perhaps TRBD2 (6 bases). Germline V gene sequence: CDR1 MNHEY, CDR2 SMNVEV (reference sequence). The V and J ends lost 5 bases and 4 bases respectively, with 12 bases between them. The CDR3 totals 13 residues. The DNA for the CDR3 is TGTGCCAGCAGTCTCGGGGGACCTTACGAGCAGTACTTC. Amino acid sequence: CASSLGGPYEQYF.

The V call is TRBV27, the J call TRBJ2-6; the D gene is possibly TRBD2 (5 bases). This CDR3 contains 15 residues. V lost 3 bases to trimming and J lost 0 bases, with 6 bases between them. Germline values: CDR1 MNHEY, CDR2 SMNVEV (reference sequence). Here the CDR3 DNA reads TGTGCCAGCAGTTTCCGGGGCTCTGGGGCCAACGTCCTGACTTTC. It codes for CASSFRGSGANVLTF.

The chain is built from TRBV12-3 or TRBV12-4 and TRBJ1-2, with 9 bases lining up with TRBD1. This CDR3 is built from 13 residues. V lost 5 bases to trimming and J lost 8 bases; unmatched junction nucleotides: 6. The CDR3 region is CASSVGTGHGYTF. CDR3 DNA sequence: TGTGCCAGCAGTGTGGGGACAGGGCACGGCTACACCTTC.

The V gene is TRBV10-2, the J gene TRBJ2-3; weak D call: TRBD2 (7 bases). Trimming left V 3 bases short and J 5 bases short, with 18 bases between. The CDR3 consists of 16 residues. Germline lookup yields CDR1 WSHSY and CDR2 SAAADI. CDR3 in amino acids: CASSEEGGGVGDTQYF. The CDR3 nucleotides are TGCGCCAGCAGTGAAGAGGGGGGGGGCGTGGGAGATACGCAGTATTTT.

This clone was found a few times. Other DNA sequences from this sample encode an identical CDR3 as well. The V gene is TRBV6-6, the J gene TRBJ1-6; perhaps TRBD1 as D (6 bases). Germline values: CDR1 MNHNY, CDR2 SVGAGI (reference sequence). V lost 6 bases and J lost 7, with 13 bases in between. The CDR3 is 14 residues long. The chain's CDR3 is CASSLQGNNSPLHF. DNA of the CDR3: TGTGCCAGCAGCCTACAGGGAAACAATTCACCCCTCCACTTT.

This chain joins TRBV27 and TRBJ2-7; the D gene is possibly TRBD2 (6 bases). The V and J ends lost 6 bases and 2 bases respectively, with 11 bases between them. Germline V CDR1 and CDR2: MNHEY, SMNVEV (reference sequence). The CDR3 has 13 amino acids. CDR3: CASSLTRTYEQYF. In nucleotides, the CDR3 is TGTGCCAGCAGCCTGACTAGGACCTACGAGCAGTACTTC.

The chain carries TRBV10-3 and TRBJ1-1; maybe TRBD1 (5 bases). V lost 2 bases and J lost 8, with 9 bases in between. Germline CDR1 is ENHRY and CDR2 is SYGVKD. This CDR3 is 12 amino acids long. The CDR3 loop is CAISERGMEAFF. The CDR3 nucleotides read TGTGCCATCAGTGAGAGGGGTATGGAAGCTTTCTTT.

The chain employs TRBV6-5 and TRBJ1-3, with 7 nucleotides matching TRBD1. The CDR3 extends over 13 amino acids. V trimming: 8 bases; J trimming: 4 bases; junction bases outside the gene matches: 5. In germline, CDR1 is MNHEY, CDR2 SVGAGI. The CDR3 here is CASSGGAGNTIYF. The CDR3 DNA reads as TGTGCCAGCTCAGGGGGAGCAGGAAACACCATATATTTT.

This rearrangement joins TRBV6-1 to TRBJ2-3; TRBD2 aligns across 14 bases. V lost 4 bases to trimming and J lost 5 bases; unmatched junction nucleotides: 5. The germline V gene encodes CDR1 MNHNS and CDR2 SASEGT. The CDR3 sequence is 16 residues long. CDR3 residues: CASSAGLAGGRDTQYF. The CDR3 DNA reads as TGTGCCAGCAGTGCTGGACTAGCGGGGGGCCGAGATACGCAGTATTTT.

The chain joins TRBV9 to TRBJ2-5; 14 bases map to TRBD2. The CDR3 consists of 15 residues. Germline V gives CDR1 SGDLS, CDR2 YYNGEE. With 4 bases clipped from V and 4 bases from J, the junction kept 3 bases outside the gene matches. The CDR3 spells CASSPGTSGGETQYF. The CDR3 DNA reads TGTGCCAGCAGCCCGGGGACTAGCGGGGGAGAGACCCAGTACTTC.

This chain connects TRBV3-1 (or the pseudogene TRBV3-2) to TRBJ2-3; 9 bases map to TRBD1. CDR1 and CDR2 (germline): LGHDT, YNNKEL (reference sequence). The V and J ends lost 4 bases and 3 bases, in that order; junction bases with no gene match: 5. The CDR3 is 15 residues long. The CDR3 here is CASSPTGGWTDTQYF. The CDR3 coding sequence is TGTGCCAGCAGCCCCACAGGGGGCTGGACAGATACGCAGTATTTT.

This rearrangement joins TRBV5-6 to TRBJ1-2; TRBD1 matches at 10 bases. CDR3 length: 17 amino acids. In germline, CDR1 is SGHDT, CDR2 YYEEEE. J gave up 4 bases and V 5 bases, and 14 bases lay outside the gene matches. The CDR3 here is CASRNYGTGVSSYGYTF. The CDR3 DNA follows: TGTGCCAGCAGGAATTACGGGACAGGGGTTAGTAGCTATGGCTACACCTTC.

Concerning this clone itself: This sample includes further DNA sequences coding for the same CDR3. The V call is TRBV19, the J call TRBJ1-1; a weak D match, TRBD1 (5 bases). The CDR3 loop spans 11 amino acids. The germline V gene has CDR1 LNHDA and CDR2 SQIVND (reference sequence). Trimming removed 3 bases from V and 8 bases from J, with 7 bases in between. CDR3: CASSIRVEAFF. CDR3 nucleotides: TGTGCCAGTAGTATCAGGGTGGAAGCTTTCTTT.

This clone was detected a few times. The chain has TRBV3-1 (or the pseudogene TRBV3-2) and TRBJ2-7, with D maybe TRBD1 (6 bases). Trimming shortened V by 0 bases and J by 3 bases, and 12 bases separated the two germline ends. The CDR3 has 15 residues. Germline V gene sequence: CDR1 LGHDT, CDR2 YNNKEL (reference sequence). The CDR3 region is CASSQEGGRSYEQYF. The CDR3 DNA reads TGTGCCAGCAGCCAAGAAGGGGGTAGAAGCTACGAGCAGTACTTC.

As DNA, the CDR3 is TGTGCCAGTAGTATAAACTGGGGCACCCAGGCAGAGCAGTACTTC. It yields the protein CASSINWGTQAEQYF. The chain is built from TRBV19 and TRBJ2-7; tentative D call: TRBD1 (5 bases). The CDR3 runs 15 residues. In germline, CDR1 is LNHDA, CDR2 SQIVND (reference sequence). The V end lost 2 bases, the J end lost 7 bases, and 18 bases lay between the germline ends.

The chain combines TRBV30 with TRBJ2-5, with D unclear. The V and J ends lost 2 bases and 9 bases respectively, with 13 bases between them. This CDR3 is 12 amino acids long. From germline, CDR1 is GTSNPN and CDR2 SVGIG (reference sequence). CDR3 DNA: TGTGCCTGGAGTTACGCGCGTGGTTCCCAGTACTTC. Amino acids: CAWSYARGSQYF.

DNA for the CDR3: TGTGCCAGCAGCTTTGGGGACAGGGGGTCCTACGAGCAGTACTTC. Translated: CASSFGDRGSYEQYF. The rearrangement links TRBV11-2 to TRBJ2-7; the match to TRBD1 covers 11 bases. J lost 1 base, V lost 3 bases, and 2 bases had no gene match. Germline V gives CDR1 SGHAT, CDR2 FQNNGV. The CDR3 consists of 15 residues.

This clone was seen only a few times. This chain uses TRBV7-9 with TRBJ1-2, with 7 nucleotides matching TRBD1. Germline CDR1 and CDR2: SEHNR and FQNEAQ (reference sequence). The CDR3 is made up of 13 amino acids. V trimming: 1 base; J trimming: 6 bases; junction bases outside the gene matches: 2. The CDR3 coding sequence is TGTGCCAGCAGCTTAGAGGGGGCAGATGGCTACACCTTC. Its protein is CASSLEGADGYTF.